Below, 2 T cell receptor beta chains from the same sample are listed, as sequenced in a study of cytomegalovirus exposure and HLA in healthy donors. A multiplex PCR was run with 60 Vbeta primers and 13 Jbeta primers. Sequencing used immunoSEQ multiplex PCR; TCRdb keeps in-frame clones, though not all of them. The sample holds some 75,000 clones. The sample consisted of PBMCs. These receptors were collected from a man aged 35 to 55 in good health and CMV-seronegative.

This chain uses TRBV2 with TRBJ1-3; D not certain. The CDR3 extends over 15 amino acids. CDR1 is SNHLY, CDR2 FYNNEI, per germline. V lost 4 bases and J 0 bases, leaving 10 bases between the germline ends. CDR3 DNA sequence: TGTGCCAGCAGTGCCTTCGGGGACTCTGGAAACACCATATATTTT. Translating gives CASSAFGDSGNTIYF.

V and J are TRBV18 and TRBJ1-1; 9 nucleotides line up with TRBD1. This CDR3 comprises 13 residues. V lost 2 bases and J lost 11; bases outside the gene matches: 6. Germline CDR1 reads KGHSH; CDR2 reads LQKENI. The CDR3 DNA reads TGTGCCAGCTCACCAGGGACAGGGACCGGTGCTTTCTTT. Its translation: CASSPGTGTGAFF.